Included here is one T cell receptor (beta chain) sequence, with context. The antigen remains unidentified. This sample stems from a study of cytomegalovirus exposure and HLA in healthy donors. General study findings and limits: The investigators catalogued 150 to 200 TCR beta chains as cytomegalovirus-associated.

CDR1 and CDR2 (germline): SEHNR, FQNEAQ (reference sequence). The CDR3 is 13 residues long. Trimming removed 5 bases at V and 6 bases at J, with 12 bases between. Primers: 60 Vbeta forward and 13 Jbeta reverse. Authors' processing steps: A later analysis tallied 87 million or so unique TCR beta chains, 9.5 million to 14 million of them shared. Measured with immunoSEQ multiplex PCR; TCRdb has only the in-frame clones, and not every one. For V, J and clone size, that table is used; D and trimming come from the DNA. The table shows more than 130,000 clones, with around 82% occurring only once. This chain uses TRBV7-9 with TRBJ2-3; tentative D call: TRBD2 (5 bases). The source material was PBMCs. This sequence originates from a man aged 35-49 years in good health and CMV-seropositive. The CDR3 coding sequence is TGTGCCAGCAGCCCGAAGGGCGGGGATACGCAGTATTTT. It yields the protein CASSPKGGDTQYF.